These T cell receptor beta chains were read from a single sample in a study of control samples from healthy donors and cancer patients. Some clones are missing from TCRdb's copy, which holds only in-frame ones; the method was immunoSEQ multiplex PCR. The sample has more than 95,000 clones, 85% to 95% seen once. Source material: PBMCs. These receptors were obtained from an elderly man with head and neck cancer. Both conserved end residues are part of each CDR3. D genes are given only for firm matches. Part of the rows lack a size; the others show once, few, many or a class for expanded clones.

CDR3 DNA: TGTGCCAGCAGCTACAGCGCGTATGGCTACACCTTC
CDR3 protein: CASSYSAYGYTF
D gene: .
clone size: .
J gene: TRBJ1-2
V gene: TRBV6-5

CDR3 DNA: TGTGCCAGCAGTTTATCGTGGGGATACAATGAGCAGTTCTTC
CDR3 protein: CASSLSWGYNEQFF
D gene: .
clone size: .
J gene: TRBJ2-1
V gene: TRBV27

CDR3 DNA: TGCAGCGCCACAAGGACTAGCAGAGAGACCCAGTACTTC
CDR3 protein: CSATRTSRETQYF
D gene: TRBD2
clone size: .
J gene: TRBJ2-5
V gene: TRBV29-1

CDR3 DNA: TGTGCCAGTAGTATAGTTGGCAGCTATCAGCCCCAGCATTTT
CDR3 protein: CASSIVGSYQPQHF
D gene: .
clone size: .
J gene: TRBJ1-5
V gene: TRBV19

CDR3 DNA: TGTGCCAGCAGCCCCTCCCGTGGAAATACGCAGTATTTT
CDR3 protein: CASSPSRGNTQYF
D gene: .
clone size: .
J gene: TRBJ2-3
V gene: TRBV3-1/TRBV3-2

CDR3 DNA: TGTGCCAGATCTGACCCGGGCCTCCACTATGGCTACACCTTC
CDR3 protein: CARSDPGLHYGYTF
D gene: .
clone size: .
J gene: TRBJ1-2
V gene: TRBV2

CDR3 DNA: TGTGCCAGCAGCTTAGGGACAGGGTTCAATCAGCCCCAGCATTTT
CDR3 protein: CASSLGTGFNQPQHF
D gene: TRBD1
clone size: .
J gene: TRBJ1-5
V gene: TRBV7-9

CDR3 DNA: TGCGCCAGCAGTCGATCGGCGGGTAATGAAAAACTGTTTTTT
CDR3 protein: CASSRSAGNEKLFF
D gene: .
clone size: .
J gene: TRBJ1-4
V gene: TRBV23-1

CDR3 DNA: TGCGCCAGCACCGAATCAGGGGCCAGCAATCAGCCCCAGCATTTT
CDR3 protein: CASTESGASNQPQHF
D gene: .
clone size: .
J gene: TRBJ1-5
V gene: TRBV5-1

CDR3 DNA: TGTGCCAGCAGTCGGAGCGGCGCGACTGAAGCTTTCTTT
CDR3 protein: CASSRSGATEAFF
D gene: .
clone size: .
J gene: TRBJ1-1
V gene: TRBV28

CDR3 DNA: TGTGCCAGCAGCTTAGTAGCGGGAGGCTACAATGAGCAGTTCTTC
CDR3 protein: CASSLVAGGYNEQFF
D gene: TRBD2
clone size: .
J gene: TRBJ2-1
V gene: TRBV7-9

CDR3 DNA: TGTGCCAGCTCACCGGGACACCTCAACACTGAAGCTTTCTTT
CDR3 protein: CASSPGHLNTEAFF
D gene: .
clone size: .
J gene: TRBJ1-1
V gene: TRBV18

CDR3 DNA: TGTGCCAGTAGTATTTACGGCGGAGGGAACTATGGCTACACCTTC
CDR3 protein: CASSIYGGGNYGYTF
D gene: .
clone size: once
J gene: TRBJ1-2
V gene: TRBV19

CDR3 DNA: TGCGCCAGCAGCCAGGGGGACTTCGGGTACGAGCAGTACTTC
CDR3 protein: CASSQGDFGYEQYF
D gene: .
clone size: .
J gene: TRBJ2-7
V gene: TRBV4-1

CDR3 DNA: TGTGCCAGCAGCAAAGAAAGGTATGGGCAGCCCGTAGGCTACACCTTC
CDR3 protein: CASSKERYGQPVGYTF
D gene: .
clone size: .
J gene: TRBJ1-2
V gene: TRBV21-1

CDR3 DNA: TGCGCCAGCAGCTTGACACAGGCTAACTATGGCTACACCTTC
CDR3 protein: CASSLTQANYGYTF
D gene: .
clone size: .
J gene: TRBJ1-2
V gene: TRBV5-1

CDR3 DNA: TGCGCCAGCAGCTTTAGCGGGGGGGAGACCCAGTACTTC
CDR3 protein: CASSFSGGETQYF
D gene: TRBD2
clone size: .
J gene: TRBJ2-5
V gene: TRBV5-1

CDR3 DNA: TGTGCCAGCAGTCGTCCGGGACAGGGGGCGTTTGAAGCTTTCTTT
CDR3 protein: CASSRPGQGAFEAFF
D gene: TRBD1
clone size: .
J gene: TRBJ1-1
V gene: TRBV6-5

CDR3 DNA: TGTGCCACCAGTGACCCCCCCGCGGATACGCAGTATTTT
CDR3 protein: CATSDPPADTQYF
D gene: .
clone size: few
J gene: TRBJ2-3
V gene: TRBV24-1

CDR3 DNA: TGCGCCAGCAGCCAAGATAGGGGGGTCTATGGCTACACCTTC
CDR3 protein: CASSQDRGVYGYTF
D gene: .
clone size: .
J gene: TRBJ1-2
V gene: TRBV4-1

CDR3 DNA: TGCGCCAGCAGATACCTCTTTGGGGATAGGAACGAAAAACTGTTTTTT
CDR3 protein: CASRYLFGDRNEKLFF
D gene: .
clone size: .
J gene: TRBJ1-4
V gene: TRBV5-1

CDR3 DNA: TGTGCCAGCAGCTTGCGTCGGGAGCTGGGGGCCAACGTCCTGACTTTC
CDR3 protein: CASSLRRELGANVLTF
D gene: .
clone size: .
J gene: TRBJ2-6
V gene: TRBV5-6

CDR3 DNA: TGTGCCAGCAGCCAAGAGGGCCGACCTAATCAGCCCCAGCATTTT
CDR3 protein: CASSQEGRPNQPQHF
D gene: .
clone size: .
J gene: TRBJ1-5
V gene: TRBV3-1/TRBV3-2

CDR3 DNA: TGTGCCAGCAGCAGAGGACTAGCGGGAGGTTCTGACTACAATGAGCAGTTCTTC
CDR3 protein: CASSRGLAGGSDYNEQFF
D gene: TRBD2
clone size: .
J gene: TRBJ2-1
V gene: TRBV7-8

CDR3 DNA: TGCAGCGTCAGGACCGGGTGGGAGCCCCAGCATTTT
CDR3 protein: CSVRTGWEPQHF
D gene: .
clone size: .
J gene: TRBJ1-5
V gene: TRBV29-1

CDR3 DNA: TGTGCCAGCAGTCAGGGGTTACCGAACACTGAAGCTTTCTTT
CDR3 protein: CASSQGLPNTEAFF
D gene: .
clone size: .
J gene: TRBJ1-1
V gene: TRBV6-4